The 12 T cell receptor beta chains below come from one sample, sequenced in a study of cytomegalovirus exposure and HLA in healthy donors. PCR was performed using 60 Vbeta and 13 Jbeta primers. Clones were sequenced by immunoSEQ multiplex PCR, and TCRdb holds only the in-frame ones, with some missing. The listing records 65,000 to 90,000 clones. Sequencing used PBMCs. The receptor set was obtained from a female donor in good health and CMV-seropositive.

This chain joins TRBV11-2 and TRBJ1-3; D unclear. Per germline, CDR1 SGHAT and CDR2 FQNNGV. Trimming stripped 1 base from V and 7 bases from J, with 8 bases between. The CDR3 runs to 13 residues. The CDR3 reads CASSLGTVNTIYF. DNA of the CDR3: TGTGCCAGCAGCTTAGGGACTGTTAACACCATATATTTT.

In nucleotides, the CDR3 is TGTGCCAGCAGTAGAATCGGGGTTTCGACAGATACGCAGTATTTT. This gives the protein CASSRIGVSTDTQYF. V usage is TRBV28 and J usage is TRBJ2-3, with D possibly being TRBD2 (5 bases). Trimming took 5 bases from V and 3 from J, leaving 15 bases between them. The CDR3 length is 15 residues. CDR1 is MDHEN and CDR2 is SYDVKM in the germline V gene.

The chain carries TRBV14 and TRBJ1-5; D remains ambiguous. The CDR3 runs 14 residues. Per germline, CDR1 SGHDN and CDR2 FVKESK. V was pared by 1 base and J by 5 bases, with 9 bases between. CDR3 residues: CASSQGGMDQPQHF. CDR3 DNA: TGTGCCAGCAGCCAAGGTGGCATGGATCAGCCCCAGCATTTT. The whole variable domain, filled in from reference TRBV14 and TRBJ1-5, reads EAGVTQFPSHSVIEKGQTVTLRCDPISGHDNLYWYRRVMGKEIKFLLHFVKESKQDESGMPNNRFLAERTGGTYSTLKVQPAELEDSGVYFCASSQGGMDQPQHFGDGTRLSIL.

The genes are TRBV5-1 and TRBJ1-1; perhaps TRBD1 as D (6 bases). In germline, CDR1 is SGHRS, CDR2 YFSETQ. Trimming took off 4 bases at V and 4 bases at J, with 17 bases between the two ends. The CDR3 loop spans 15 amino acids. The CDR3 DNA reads TGCGCCAGCAGCCCACAAGGGGGGGATAGCACTGAAGCTTTCTTT. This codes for CASSPQGGDSTEAFF.

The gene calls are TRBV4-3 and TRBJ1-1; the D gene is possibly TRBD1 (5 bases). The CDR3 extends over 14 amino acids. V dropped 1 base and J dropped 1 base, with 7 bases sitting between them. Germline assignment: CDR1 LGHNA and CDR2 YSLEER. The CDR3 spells CASSQGTQNTEAFF. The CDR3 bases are TGCGCCAGCAGCCAAGGGACACAGAACACTGAAGCTTTCTTT.

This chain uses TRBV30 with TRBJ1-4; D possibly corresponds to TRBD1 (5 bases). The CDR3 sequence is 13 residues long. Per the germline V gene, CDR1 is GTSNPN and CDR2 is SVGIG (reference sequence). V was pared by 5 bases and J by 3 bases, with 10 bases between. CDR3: CAWAGPPNEKLFF. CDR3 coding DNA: TGTGCCTGGGCGGGGCCGCCTAATGAAAAACTGTTTTTT.

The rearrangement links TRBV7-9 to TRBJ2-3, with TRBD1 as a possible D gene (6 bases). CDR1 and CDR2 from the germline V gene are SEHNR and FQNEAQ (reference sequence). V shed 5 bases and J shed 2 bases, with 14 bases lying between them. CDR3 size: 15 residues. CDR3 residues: CASSPTGHYTDTQYF. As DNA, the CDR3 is TGTGCCAGCAGCCCCACGGGACATTACACAGATACGCAGTATTTT.

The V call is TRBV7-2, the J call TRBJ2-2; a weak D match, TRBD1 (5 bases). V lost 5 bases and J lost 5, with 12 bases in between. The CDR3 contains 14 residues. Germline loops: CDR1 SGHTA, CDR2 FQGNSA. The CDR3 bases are TGTGCCAGCAGCCCTCAGGGTGCAACCGGGGAGCTGTTTTTT. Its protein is CASSPQGATGELFF.

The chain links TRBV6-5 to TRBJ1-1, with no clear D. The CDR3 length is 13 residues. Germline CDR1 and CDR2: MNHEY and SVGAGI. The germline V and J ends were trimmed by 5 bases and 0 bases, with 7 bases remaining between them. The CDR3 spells CASSKFMNTEAFF. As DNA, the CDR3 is TGTGCCAGCAGTAAATTCATGAACACTGAAGCTTTCTTT.

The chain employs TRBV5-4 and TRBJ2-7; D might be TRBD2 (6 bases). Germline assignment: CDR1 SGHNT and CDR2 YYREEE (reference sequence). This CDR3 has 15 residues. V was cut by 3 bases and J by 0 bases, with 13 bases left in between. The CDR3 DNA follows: TGTGCCAGCAGCTCTCGGGACGGGAGCTCCTACGAGCAGTACTTC. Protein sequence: CASSSRDGSSYEQYF.

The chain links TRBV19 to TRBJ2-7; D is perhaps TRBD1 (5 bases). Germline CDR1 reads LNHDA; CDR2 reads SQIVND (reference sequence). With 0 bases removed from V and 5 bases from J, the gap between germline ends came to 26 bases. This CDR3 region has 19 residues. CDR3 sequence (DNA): TGTGCCAGTAGTATAGATGCCCCCCAGGGAAAAGGGTCCCTCAACGAGCAGTACTTC. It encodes CASSIDAPQGKGSLNEQYF.

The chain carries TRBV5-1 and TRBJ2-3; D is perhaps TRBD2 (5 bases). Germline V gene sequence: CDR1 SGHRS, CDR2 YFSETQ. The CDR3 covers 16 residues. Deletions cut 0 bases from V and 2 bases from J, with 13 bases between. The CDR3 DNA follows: TGCGCCAGCAGCTTGGTGGGAGCCCCTACCACAGATACGCAGTATTTT. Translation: CASSLVGAPTTDTQYF. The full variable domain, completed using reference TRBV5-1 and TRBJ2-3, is KAGVTQTPRYLIKTRGQQVTLSCSPISGHRSVSWYQQTPGQGLQFLFEYFSETQRNKGNFPGRFSGRQFSNSRSEMNVSTLELGDSALYLCASSLVGAPTTDTQYFGPGTRLTVL.